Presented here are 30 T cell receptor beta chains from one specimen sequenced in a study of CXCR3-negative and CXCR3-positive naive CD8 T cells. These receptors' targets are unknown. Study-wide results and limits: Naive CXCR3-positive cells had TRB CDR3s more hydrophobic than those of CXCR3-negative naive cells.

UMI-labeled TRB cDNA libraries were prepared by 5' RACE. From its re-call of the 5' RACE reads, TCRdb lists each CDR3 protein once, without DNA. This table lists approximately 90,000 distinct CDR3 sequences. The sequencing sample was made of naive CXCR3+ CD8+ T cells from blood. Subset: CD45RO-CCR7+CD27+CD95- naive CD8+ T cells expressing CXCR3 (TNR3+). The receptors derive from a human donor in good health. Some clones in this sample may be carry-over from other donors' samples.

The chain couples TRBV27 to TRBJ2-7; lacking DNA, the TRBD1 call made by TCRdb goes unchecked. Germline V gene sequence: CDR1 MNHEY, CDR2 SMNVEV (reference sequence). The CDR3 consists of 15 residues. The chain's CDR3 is CASSALDRVPYEQYF.

CDR3 loop: CASRQVGGGVGEQYF. The V and J genes are TRBV6-5 and TRBJ2-7; as DNA is missing, the TRBD1 call by TCRdb cannot be tested. Germline V CDR1 and CDR2: MNHEY, SVGAGI. The CDR3 sequence is 15 residues long.

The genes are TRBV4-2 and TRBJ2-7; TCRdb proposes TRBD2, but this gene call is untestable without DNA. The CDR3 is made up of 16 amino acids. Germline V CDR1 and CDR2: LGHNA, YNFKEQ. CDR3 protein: CASSQDRGTSGYEQYF.

The CDR3 region is CASSGKTGFEQYF. This chain connects TRBV9 to TRBJ2-7; there is no DNA to check the TCRdb D call of TRBD1. The CDR3 runs 13 residues. CDR1 and CDR2 (germline): SGDLS, YYNGEE.

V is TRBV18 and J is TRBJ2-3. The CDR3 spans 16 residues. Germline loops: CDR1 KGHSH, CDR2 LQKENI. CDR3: CASSPGRVDFRDTQYF.

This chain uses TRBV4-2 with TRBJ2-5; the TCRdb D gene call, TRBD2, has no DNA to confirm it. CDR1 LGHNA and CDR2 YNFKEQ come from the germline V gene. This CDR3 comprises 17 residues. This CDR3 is CASSQRLTSGAVETQYF.

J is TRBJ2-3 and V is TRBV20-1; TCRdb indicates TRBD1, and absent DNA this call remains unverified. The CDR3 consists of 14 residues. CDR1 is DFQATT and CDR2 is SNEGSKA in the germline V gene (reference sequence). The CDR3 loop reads CSATDRDSSVTQYF.

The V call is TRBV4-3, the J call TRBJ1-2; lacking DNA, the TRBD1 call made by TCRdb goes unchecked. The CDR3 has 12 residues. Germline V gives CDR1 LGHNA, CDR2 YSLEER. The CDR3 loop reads CASSRGGYGYTF.

The CDR3 protein is CASTLRDSDNEQFF. The rearrangement joins TRBV27 to TRBJ2-1; TCRdb proposes TRBD1, but this gene call is untestable without DNA. The CDR3 is made up of 14 amino acids. The germline CDR1 and CDR2 sequences are MNHEY and SMNVEV (reference sequence).

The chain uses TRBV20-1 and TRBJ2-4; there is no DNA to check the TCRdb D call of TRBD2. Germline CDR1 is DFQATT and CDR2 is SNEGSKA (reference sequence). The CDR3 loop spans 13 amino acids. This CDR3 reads CSARAGTSAIQYF.

The CDR3 reads CASSQATPGQNEQFF. The rearrangement links TRBV3-1 to TRBJ2-1; the TRBD1 assignment by TCRdb is unverifiable without DNA. The CDR3 length is 15 residues. Per germline, CDR1 LGHDT and CDR2 YNNKEL (reference sequence).

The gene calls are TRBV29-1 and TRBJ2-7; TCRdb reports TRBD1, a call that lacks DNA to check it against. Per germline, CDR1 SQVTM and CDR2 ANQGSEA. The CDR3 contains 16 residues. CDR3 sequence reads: CSVAGMEGASQYEQYF.

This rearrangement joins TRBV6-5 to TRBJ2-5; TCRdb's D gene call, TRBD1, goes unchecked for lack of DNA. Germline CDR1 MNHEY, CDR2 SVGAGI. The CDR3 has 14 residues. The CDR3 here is CASQQGVGQETQYF.

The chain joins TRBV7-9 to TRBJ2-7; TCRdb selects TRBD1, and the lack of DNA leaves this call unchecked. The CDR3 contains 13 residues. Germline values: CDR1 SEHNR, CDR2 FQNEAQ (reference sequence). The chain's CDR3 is CASSQGGGWEQYF.

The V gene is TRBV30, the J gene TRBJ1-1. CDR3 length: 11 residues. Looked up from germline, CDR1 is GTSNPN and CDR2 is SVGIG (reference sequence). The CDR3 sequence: CAWSVSTEAFF.

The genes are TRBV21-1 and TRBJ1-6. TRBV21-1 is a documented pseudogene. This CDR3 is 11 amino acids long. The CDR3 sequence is CASRRRSPLHF.

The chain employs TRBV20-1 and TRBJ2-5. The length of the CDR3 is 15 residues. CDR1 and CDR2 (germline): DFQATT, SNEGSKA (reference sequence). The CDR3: CSASLGFREEETQYF.

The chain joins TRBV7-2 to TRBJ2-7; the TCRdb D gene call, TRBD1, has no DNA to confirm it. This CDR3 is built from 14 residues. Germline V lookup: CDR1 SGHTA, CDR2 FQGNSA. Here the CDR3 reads CASASGTAQYEQYF.

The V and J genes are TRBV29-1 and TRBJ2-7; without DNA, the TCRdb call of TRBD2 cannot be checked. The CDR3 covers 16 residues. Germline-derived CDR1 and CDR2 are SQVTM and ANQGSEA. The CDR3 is CSVLAPGPNPSYEQYF.

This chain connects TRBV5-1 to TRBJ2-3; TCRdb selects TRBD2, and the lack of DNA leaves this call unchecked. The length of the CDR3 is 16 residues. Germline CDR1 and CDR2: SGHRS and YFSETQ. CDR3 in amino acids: CASSTGTRSRTDTQYF.

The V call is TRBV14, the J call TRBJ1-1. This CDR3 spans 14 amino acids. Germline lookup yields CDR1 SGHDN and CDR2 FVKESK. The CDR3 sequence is CASSSNLWGTEAFF.

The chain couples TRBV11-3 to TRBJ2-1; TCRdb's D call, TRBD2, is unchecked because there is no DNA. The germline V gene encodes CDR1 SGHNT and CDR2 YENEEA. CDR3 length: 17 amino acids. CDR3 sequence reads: CASSPFLSGPSYNEQFF.

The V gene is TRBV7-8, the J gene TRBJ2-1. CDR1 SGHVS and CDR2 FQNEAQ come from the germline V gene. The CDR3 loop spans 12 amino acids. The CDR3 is CASSSTYNEQFF.

The CDR3 region is CASSPPGQGLTGELFF. V and J are TRBV28 and TRBJ2-2; with no DNA, the TCRdb D assignment of TRBD1 cannot be verified. The CDR3 runs to 16 residues. Germline V gene lookup returns CDR1 MDHEN and CDR2 SYDVKM.

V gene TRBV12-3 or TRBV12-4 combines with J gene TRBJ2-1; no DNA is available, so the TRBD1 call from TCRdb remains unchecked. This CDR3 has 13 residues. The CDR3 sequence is CASSFGQPGEQFF.

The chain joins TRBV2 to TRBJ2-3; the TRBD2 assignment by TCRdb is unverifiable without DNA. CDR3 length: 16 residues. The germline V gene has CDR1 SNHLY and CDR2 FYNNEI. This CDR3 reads CASENPSGGTTDTQYF.

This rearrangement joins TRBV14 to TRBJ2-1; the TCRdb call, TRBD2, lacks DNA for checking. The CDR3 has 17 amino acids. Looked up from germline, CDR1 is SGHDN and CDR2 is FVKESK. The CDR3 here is CASSSRTSGGRGNEQFF. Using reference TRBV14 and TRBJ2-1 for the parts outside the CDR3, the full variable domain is EAGVTQFPSHSVIEKGQTVTLRCDPISGHDNLYWYRRVMGKEIKFLLHFVKESKQDESGMPNNRFLAERTGGTYSTLKVQPAELEDSGVYFCASSSRTSGGRGNEQFFGPGTRLTVL.

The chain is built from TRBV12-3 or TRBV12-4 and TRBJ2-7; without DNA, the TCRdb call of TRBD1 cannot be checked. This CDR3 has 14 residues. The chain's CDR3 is CASSTSGGGYEQYF.

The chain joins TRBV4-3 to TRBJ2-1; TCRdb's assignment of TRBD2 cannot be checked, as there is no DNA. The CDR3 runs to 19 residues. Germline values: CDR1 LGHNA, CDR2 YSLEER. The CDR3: CASSQDGASGGISYNEQFF.

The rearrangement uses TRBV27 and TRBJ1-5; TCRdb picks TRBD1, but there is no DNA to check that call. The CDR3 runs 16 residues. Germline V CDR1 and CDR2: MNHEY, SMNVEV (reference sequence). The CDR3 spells CASSSLRDPSNQPQHF.